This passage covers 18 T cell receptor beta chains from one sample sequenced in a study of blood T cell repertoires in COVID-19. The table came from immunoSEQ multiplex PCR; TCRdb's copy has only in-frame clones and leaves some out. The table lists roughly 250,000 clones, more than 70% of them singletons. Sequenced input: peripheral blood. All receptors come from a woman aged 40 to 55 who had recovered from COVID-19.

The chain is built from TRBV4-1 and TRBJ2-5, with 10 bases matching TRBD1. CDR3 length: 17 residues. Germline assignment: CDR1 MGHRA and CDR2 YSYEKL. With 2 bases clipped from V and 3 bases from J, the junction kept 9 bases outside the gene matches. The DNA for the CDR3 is TGCGCCAGCAGCCAAAGACGAGCCGGGACAGGGGAAGAGACCCAGTACTTC. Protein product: CASSQRRAGTGEETQYF.

In nucleotides, the CDR3 is TGTGCCTGGAGTAGCGCCTTCTCTTATAATTCACCCCTCCACTTT. It yields the protein CAWSSAFSYNSPLHF. The V gene is TRBV30, the J gene TRBJ1-6; D not certain. Per the germline V gene, CDR1 is GTSNPN and CDR2 is SVGIG (reference sequence). Trimming stripped 2 bases from V and 4 bases from J, with 12 bases between. The CDR3 consists of 15 residues.

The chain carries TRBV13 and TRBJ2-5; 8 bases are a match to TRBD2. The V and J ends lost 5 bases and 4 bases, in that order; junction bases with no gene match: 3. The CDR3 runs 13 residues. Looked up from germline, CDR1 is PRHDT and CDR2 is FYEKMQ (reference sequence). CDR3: CASSLLAAETQYF. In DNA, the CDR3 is TGTGCCAGCAGCCTACTAGCGGCAGAGACCCAGTACTTC.

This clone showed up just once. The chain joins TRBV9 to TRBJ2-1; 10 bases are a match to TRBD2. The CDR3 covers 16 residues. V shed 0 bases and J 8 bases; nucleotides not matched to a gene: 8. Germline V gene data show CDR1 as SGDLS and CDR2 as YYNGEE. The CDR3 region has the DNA TGTGCCAGCAGCGTAGTTCCAGCGGGAGGGCCACATGAGCAGTTCTTC. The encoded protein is CASSVVPAGGPHEQFF. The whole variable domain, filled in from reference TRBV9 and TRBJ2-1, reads DSGVTQTPKHLITATGQRVTLRCSPRSGDLSVYWYQQSLDQGLQFLIQYYNGEERAKGNILERFSAQQFPDLHSELNLSSLELGDSALYFCASSVVPAGGPHEQFFGPGTRLTVL.

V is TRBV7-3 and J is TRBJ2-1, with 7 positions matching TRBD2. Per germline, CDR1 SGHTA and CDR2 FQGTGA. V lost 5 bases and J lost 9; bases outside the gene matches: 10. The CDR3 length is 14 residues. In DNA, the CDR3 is TGTGCCAGCAGCAAAAGTAGGACTAGTACTGAGCAGTTCTTC. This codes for CASSKSRTSTEQFF.

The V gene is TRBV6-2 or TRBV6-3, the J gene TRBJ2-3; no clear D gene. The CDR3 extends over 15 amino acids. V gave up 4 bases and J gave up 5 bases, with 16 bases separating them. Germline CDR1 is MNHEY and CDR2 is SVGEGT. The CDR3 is CASSFHERVRDTQYF. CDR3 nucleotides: TGTGCCAGCAGTTTCCATGAAAGAGTACGAGATACGCAGTATTTT.

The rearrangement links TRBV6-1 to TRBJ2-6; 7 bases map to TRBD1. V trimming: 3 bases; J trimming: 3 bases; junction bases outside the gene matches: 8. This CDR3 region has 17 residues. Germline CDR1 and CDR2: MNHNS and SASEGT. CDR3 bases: TGTGCCAGCAGTGAGGCAGGGGGATATGGTGGGGCCAACGTCCTGACTTTC. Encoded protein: CASSEAGGYGGANVLTF.

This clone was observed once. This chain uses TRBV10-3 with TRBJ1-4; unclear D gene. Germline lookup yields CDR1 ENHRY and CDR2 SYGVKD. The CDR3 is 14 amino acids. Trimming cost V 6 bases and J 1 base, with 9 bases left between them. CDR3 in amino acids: CAIRSAGTNEKLFF. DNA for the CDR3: TGTGCCATCAGGTCGGCAGGAACTAATGAAAAACTGTTTTTT.

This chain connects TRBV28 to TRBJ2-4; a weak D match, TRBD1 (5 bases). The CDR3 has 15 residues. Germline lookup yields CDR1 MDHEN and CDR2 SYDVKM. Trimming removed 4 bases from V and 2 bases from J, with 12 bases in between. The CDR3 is CASSSHAGTKNIQYF. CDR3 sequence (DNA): TGTGCCAGCAGTTCCCACGCAGGGACCAAAAACATTCAGTACTTC.

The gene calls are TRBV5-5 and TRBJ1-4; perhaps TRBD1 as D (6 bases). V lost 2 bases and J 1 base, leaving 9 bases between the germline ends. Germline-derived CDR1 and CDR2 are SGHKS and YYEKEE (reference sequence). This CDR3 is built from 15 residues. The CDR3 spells CASSFGTLTNEKLFF. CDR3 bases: TGTGCCAGCAGCTTCGGGACACTAACTAATGAAAAACTGTTTTTT.

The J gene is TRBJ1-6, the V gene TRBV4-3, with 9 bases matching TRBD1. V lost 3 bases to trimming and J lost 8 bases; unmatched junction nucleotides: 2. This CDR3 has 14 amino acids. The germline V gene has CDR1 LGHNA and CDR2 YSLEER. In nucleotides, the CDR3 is TGCGCCAGCAGCCAGGACAGGGGCGATTCACCCCTCCACTTT. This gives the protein CASSQDRGDSPLHF.

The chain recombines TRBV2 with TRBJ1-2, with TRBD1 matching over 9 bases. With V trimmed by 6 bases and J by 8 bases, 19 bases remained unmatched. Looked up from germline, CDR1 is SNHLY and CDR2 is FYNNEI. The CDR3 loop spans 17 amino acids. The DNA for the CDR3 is TGTGCCAGCAGCATGGACAGGGGTGATTTCGGCGGCGGAGGCTACACCTTC. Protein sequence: CASSMDRGDFGGGGYTF.

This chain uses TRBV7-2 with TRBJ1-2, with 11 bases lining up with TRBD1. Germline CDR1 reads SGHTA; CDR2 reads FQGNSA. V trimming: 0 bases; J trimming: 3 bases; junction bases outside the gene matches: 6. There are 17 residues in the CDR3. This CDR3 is CASSLAGQGALYYGYTF. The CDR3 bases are TGTGCCAGCAGCTTAGCCGGACAGGGGGCTCTCTACTATGGCTACACCTTC.

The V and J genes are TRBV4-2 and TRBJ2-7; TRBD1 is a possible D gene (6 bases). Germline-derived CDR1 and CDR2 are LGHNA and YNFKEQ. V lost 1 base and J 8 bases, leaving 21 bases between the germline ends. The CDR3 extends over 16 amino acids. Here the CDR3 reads CASSQGQISGAVQQYF. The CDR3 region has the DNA TGTGCCAGCAGCCAAGGTCAGATCTCAGGGGCGGTTCAGCAGTACTTC.

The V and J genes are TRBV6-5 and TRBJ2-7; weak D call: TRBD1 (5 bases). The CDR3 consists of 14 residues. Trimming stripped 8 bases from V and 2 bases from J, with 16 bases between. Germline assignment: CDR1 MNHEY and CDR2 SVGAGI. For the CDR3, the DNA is TGTGCCAGCGGGGCGAGACAGAAGGCCTACGAGCAGTACTTC. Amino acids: CASGARQKAYEQYF.

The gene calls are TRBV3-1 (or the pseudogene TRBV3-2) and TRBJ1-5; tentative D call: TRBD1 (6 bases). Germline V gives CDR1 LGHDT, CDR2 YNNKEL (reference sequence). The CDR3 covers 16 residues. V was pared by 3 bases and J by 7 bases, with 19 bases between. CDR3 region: CASSQGWEGVRQPQHF. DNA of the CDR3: TGTGCCAGCAGCCAGGGCTGGGAGGGGGTGAGACAGCCCCAGCATTTT.

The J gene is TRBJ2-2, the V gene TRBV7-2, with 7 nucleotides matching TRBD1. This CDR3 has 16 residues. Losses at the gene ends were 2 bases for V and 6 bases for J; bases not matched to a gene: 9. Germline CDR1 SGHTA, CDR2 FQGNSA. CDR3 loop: CASSLTFRQGAGELFF. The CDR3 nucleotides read TGTGCCAGCAGCTTAACATTCAGACAGGGTGCCGGGGAGCTGTTTTTT.

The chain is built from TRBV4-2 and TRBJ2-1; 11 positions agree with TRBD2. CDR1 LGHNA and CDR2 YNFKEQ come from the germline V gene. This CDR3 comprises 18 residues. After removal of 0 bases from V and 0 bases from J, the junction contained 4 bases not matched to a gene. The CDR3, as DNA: TGTGCCAGCAGCCAAGATACTAGCGGGGGAAGCTCCTACAATGAGCAGTTCTTC. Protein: CASSQDTSGGSSYNEQFF.